This T cell receptor beta chain was identified during a study of cytomegalovirus exposure and HLA in healthy donors (TCRdb year 2017). With respect to the entire study: The 650 to 750 repertoires of the first cohort and the 110 or so validation repertoires were produced on the same platform, according to a later analysis. The study was designed to test whether signatures of past pathogen exposure could be identified by cataloging public T cell receptors. In addition to the first cohort of 666 subjects, a separate validation cohort of about 120 different subjects was used. High-throughput TCR immunosequencing, statistical association of individual TCRs with disease status, and machine learning were combined to predict cytomegalovirus infection status. Overall study results and their limits: In both the original and validation cohorts, the classifier was reported to diagnose cytomegalovirus status with high specificity and sensitivity. In a later analysis, TCRs clustered in the first cohort were found to also tend to co-occur in the approximately 120 validation repertoires, with approximately 95% of cluster scores above 0. The authors suggested that the approach could potentially be extended to other disease states and immunological phenotypes. The study listed 150 to 200 TCR beta chains as associated with cytomegalovirus. A later analysis had no HLA typing for the validation cohort, so co-occurrence there was scored across all 120 or so repertoires. A few of the identified cytomegalovirus-associated TCR beta chains were confirmed in vitro to be specific for cytomegalovirus antigens. Across donors, most TCR sequences were observed very rarely, whereas some public TCRs were present in many individuals.

The library came from the immunoSEQ multiplex PCR assay. The original pipeline was this. To diagnose cytomegalovirus status from the catalog of TCR beta chain sequences, a statistical classification framework was built. TCRdb's version of the immuneACCESS table is confined to in-frame rearrangements and falls short of the full clone set. An unresolved V gene accounts for under half of the shortfall where checked; the remainder is of unknown origin. Clone size and the V and J calls come from that table; the DNA yielded D and trimming. This sample has fewer than 200,000 clones in its table, and about 96% of those were observed once. The top ten clonotypes cover around 0.9% of the sample. Separate from the approximately 700-subject first cohort, the validation cohort of more than 90 subjects was the group to which the donors belonged. Notes on this clone: The antigen this receptor binds is unknown. No much larger clone is present one base from it, and per-base qualities are unavailable.

From the cysteine through the phenylalanine, the CDR3 covers 14 amino acids. Only the CDR3 region is kept as DNA, spanning 42 bases read in frame from base 1. V and J are truncated by 3 bases and 7 bases respectively, leaving an intervening sequence of 18 bases. Taken from the germline V gene (reference sequence), the CDR1 and CDR2 loops are GTSNPN and SVGIG. The material sequenced was PBMCs. This receptor was obtained from a woman between 18 and 29 years old in good health and CMV-seronegative. Recombination connected TRBV30 to TRBJ1-1, with TRBD1 as a weak D call on 6 bases. The DNA sequence follows: TGTGCCTGGAGAACCGGGACATCGACGAGTGAAGCTTTCTTT. It specifies CAWRTGTSTSEAFF.